The sequence of this TCR beta chain was determined in a study of PD-L1 blockade in urothelial cancer. V was pared by 4 bases and J by 3 bases, with 11 bases between. The CDR3 consists of 14 residues. CDR1 and CDR2 from the germline V gene are SGHNT and YYREEE (reference sequence). Repertoires were generated with immunoSEQ multiplex PCR, while TCRdb's copy carries only in-frame clones and drops some. The sample lists about 25,000 clones, 84% occurring once. This chain connects TRBV5-4 to TRBJ1-3; D not resolved. The TCR sequence derives from a man between 65 and 85 years old with urothelial cancer. The sample was PBMCs, taken around atezolizumab (anti-PD-L1) treatment. The CDR3 reads CASSLESIGNTIYF. The CDR3 DNA reads TGTGCCAGCAGCCTTGAGTCAATTGGAAACACCATATATTTT.